This TCR beta chain came from a study of blood T cells in healthy people across ages. Peripheral blood samples of around 9.8 milliliters were drawn from each donor. The V end lost 0 bases, the J end lost 0 bases, and 10 bases lay between the germline ends. CDR1 and CDR2 (germline): MGHRA, YSYEKL. CDR3 length: 16 residues. A second about 6 to 12 cycle PCR used barcoded and J-beta primers. Each of the samples gave a minimum of 2.5 million paired-end reads that contained CDR3. Using its own MiXCR run on the 5' RACE reads, TCRdb lists one record per CDR3 protein. Seen here are 1.5 million to 1.9 million distinct CDR3 sequences, under 55% observed once, and the top ten hold approximately 4.1%.

The sequence was obtained from a woman aged 18-29 years in good health. Sequencing used blood. The V and J genes are TRBV4-1 and TRBJ2-3; D is undetermined. The CDR3 sequence is CASSQDWLESTDTQYF. In DNA form, the CDR3 reads TGCGCCAGCAGCCAAGATTGGCTAGAAAGCACAGATACGCAGTATTTT.